This T cell receptor beta chain was sequenced during a study of beta chain features in type 1 diabetes. Study details: All of the samples together had more than 95 million sorted cells examined.

Donors contributed one heparinised blood draw apiece, averaging roughly 0.12 L. What was sequenced were expressed TCRB transcripts, since all of the isolated RNA had been reverse transcribed. TCRdb's table, derived via immunoSEQ multiplex PCR, lists solely in-frame clones and lacks some. The table has about 410,000 clones, about 15% seen once; the top ten hold roughly 0.035%. With respect to this clone: Its antigen is currently unknown.

General study results and limits: Over-representation of high TCR-expressing cells was a possible consequence of cDNA sequencing.

The sequenced sample consisted of naive CD4+ T cells from blood. This sequence originates from a man aged 25 to 45 in good health.

The CDR3, as DNA: TGCGCCAGCAGCCAAATCACCCGCAACAGGGGATTGAGGACAGATACGCAGTATTTT. Amino acid sequence: CASSQITRNRGLRTDTQYF. This chain connects TRBV4-3 to TRBJ2-3; 7 nucleotides align to TRBD1. The CDR3 contains 19 residues. The J segment lost 3 bases and the V segment lost 2 bases, leaving 17 bases of the junction unmatched. Germline CDR1 LGHNA, CDR2 YSLEER.